What follows is one TCR beta chain and its context. Its antigen remains unknown. These data belong to a study of cytomegalovirus exposure and HLA in healthy donors. General study points: In vitro data verified three CMV-associated chains as specific for CMV antigens. Subsequent analysis of the 95 to 150 validation repertoires found a tendency for first-cohort TCR clusters to co-occur.

Sequenced by immunoSEQ multiplex PCR; TCRdb stores in-frame clones only, minus some. The sample has under 300,000 clones; roughly 89% are singletons. Sequenced input: PBMCs. The TCR sequence derives from a woman under 30 in good health and CMV-seronegative.

The DNA for the CDR3 is TGTGCCTGGATCTCGACTGTCGGCTACACCTTC. It codes for CAWISTVGYTF. The chain is built from TRBV30 and TRBJ1-2, with D hard to call. The CDR3 runs to 11 residues. Trimming removed 4 bases from V and 8 bases from J, with 11 bases in between. Per germline, CDR1 GTSNPN and CDR2 SVGIG (reference sequence).